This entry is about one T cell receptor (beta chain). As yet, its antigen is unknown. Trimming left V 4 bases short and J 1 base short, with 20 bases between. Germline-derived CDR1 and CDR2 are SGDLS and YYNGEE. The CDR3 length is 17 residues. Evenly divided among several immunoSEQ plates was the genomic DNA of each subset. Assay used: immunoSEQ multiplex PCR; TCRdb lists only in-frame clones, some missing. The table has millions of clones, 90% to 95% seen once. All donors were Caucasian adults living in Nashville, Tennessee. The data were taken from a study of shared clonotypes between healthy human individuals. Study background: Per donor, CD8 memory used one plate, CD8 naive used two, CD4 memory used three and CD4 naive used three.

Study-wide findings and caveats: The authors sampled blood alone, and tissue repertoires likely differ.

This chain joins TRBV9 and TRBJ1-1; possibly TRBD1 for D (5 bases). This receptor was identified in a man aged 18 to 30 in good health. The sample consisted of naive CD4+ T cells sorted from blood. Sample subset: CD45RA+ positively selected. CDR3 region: CASSSRWGDPTNTEAFF. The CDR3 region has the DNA TGTGCCAGCAGCTCGAGGTGGGGGGACCCGACGAACACTGAAGCTTTCTTT.